The 26 T cell receptor beta chains below were found in one sample sequenced in a study of read filtering for tumor transcriptome and immune sequencing. This library used approximately 0.4 ug RNA and molecular barcoded adaptors spanning alpha/delta and beta/gamma chains. MiXCR was run by TCRdb on the reads, yielding one entry per CDR3 protein. The table shows 100,000 to 150,000 distinct CDR3 sequences, with around 13% occurring only once. The sequencing input was a population of CD138-negative cells sorted from bone marrow. The receptors stem from a donor older than 35 with multiple myeloma.

The sample holds many counts of this clonotype. The V gene is TRBV7-2, the J gene TRBJ1-5; the match to TRBD1 covers 9 bases. Trimming at V came to 5 bases and at J to 0 bases, leaving 11 bases not matched to a gene. The CDR3 is 18 residues long. Germline V gene sequence: CDR1 SGHTA, CDR2 FQGNSA. Written as DNA, the CDR3 is TGTGCCAGCAGCCCCGGGACAGGGTCGTCATATAGCAATCAGCCCCAGCATTTT. Its translation: CASSPGTGSSYSNQPQHF.

This clonotype was counted ten times or more. The chain carries TRBV7-8 and TRBJ2-1, with D possibly TRBD2 on 5 matching bases. This CDR3 has 16 amino acids. Germline V gene lookup returns CDR1 SGHVS and CDR2 FQNEAQ. The ends were cut back, 5 bases at V and 8 bases at J, with 22 bases in the middle. The CDR3 DNA follows: TGTGCCAGCAGCATGCGGAGGCCTCTACTCCCCGATGAGCAGTTCTTC. Translated, it gives CASSMRRPLLPDEQFF.

This clonotype was seen repeatedly, ten times or more. The J gene is TRBJ2-7, the V gene TRBV5-4; D possibly matches TRBD1 or TRBD2 (6 bases each). V gave up 0 bases and J gave up 6 bases, with 13 bases separating them. CDR1 is SGHNT, CDR2 YYREEE, per germline (reference sequence). CDR3 length: 14 residues. The CDR3 reads CASSLDTGAGEQYF. CDR3 in DNA: TGTGCCAGCAGCTTGGATACGGGGGCGGGCGAGCAGTACTTC.

This clonotype was found many times. This chain connects TRBV20-1 to TRBJ2-3, with 12 nucleotides matching TRBD2. The V gene end was trimmed by 5 bases and the J gene end by 0 bases; junction bases not matched to a gene: 6. This CDR3 has 16 residues. CDR1 DFQATT and CDR2 SNEGSKA come from the germline V gene (reference sequence). The CDR3 bases are TGCAGTGCTCTCCGGACTAGCGGGATTAGCACAGATACGCAGTATTTT. Translation: CSALRTSGISTDTQYF.

This clonotype was observed at least ten times. The chain is built from TRBV2 and TRBJ2-1; D may be TRBD2 (6 bases). V lost 6 bases, J lost 2 bases, and 14 bases lay in between. The germline V gene encodes CDR1 SNHLY and CDR2 FYNNEI. This CDR3 has 15 residues. The chain's CDR3 is CASREGRQAYNEQFF. CDR3 sequence (DNA): TGTGCCAGCAGGGAGGGACGGCAGGCCTACAATGAGCAGTTCTTC.

As to this clonotype: A read error may explain this, as a much larger clone is one base away. This chain joins TRBV13 and TRBJ2-7; D is unclear. Germline CDR1 reads PRHDT; CDR2 reads FYEKMQ (reference sequence). The V and J ends lost 5 bases and 5 bases respectively, with 16 bases between them. The CDR3 covers 14 residues. DNA for the CDR3: TGTGCCAGCAGCGCGACCCCGGACCCCCACGAGCAGTACTTC. Protein: CASSATPDPHEQYF.

Details on this clonotype: A read error may explain this, as a much larger clone is one base away. This sequence joins TRBV4-3 and TRBJ2-7; TRBD1 aligns across 11 bases. The CDR3 spans 16 residues. CDR1 is LGHNA and CDR2 is YSLEER in the germline V gene. The chain's CDR3 is CAGSRTRDRGSYEQYF. The CDR3 region has the DNA TGCGCCGGCAGCCGCACCAGGGACAGGGGGTCCTACGAGCAGTACTTC.

Details on this clonotype: One base away lies a much larger clone, so this may be a sequencing read error. This chain links TRBV12-3 or TRBV12-4 with TRBJ1-1; 7 bases are shared with TRBD1. This CDR3 is built from 14 residues. The CDR3 protein is CASSFVRQGPEVFF. In DNA form, the CDR3 reads TGTGCCAGCAGTTTCGTACGACAGGGACCTGAAGTTTTCTTT.

This clonotype was counted a few times. This chain uses TRBV7-9 with TRBJ2-2; D is unresolved. Germline CDR1 and CDR2: SEHNR and FQNEAQ (reference sequence). This CDR3 region has 12 residues. V lost 10 bases and J 4 bases, leaving 10 bases between the germline ends. The CDR3 bases are TGTGCCACCCCACTCCCCACCGGGGAGCTGTTTTTT. It codes for CATPLPTGELFF.

This clonotype appeared many times. An end of the junction does not agree with germline; a read error may underlie this. This chain links TRBV4-1 with TRBJ2-3; D unclear. In germline, CDR1 is MGHRA, CDR2 YSYEKL. This CDR3 has 13 amino acids. CDR3 nucleotide sequence: TGTGCCAGCAGCCAAGACCGCACAGATACGCAGTATTTT. Translating gives CASSQDRTDTQYF.

This clonotype was detected ten times or more. The rearrangement links TRBV29-1 to TRBJ1-1; 9 nucleotides agree with TRBD1. V lost 5 bases to trimming and J lost 6 bases; unmatched junction nucleotides: 10. The CDR3 totals 14 residues. Germline CDR1 SQVTM, CDR2 ANQGSEA. The DNA of the CDR3 is TGCAGCGTTCTACGGACAGGGGCCAAGGCTGAAGCTTTCTTT. The encoded protein is CSVLRTGAKAEAFF. The whole variable domain, remainder taken from reference TRBV29-1 and TRBJ1-1, is SAVISQKPSRDICQRGTSLTIQCQVDSQVTMMFWYRQQPGQSLTLIATANQGSEATYESGFVIDKFPISRPNLTFSTLTVSNMSPEDSSIYLCSVLRTGAKAEAFFGQGTRLTVV.

This clonotype was recorded a few times. The V gene is TRBV3-1, the J gene TRBJ2-2; D is unresolved. This CDR3 spans 17 amino acids. CDR1 is LGHDT and CDR2 is YNNKEL in the germline V gene (reference sequence). V was shortened by 1 base and J by 0 bases, with 12 bases between the two germline ends. The CDR3 DNA reads as TGTGCCAGCAGCCAAGCATTCGGACCGACGAACACCGGGGAGCTGTTTTTT. Its translation: CASSQAFGPTNTGELFF.

There are many counts of this clonotype. This chain joins TRBV4-1 and TRBJ1-6, with D uncertain. Trimming pared 5 bases from V and 10 bases from J, leaving 12 bases between. CDR3 length equals 13 residues. Germline-derived CDR1 and CDR2 are MGHRA and YSYEKL. The CDR3 DNA reads as TGCGCCAGCAGCAAAGTAACAGCCTCACCCCTCCACTTT. It specifies CASSKVTASPLHF.

This clonotype has at least ten counts. The chain combines TRBV4-1 with TRBJ1-2; TRBD1 agrees at 8 bases. In germline, CDR1 is MGHRA, CDR2 YSYEKL. V trimming: 4 bases; J trimming: 2 bases; junction bases outside the gene matches: 6. This CDR3 is built from 15 residues. The CDR3 region has the DNA TGCGCCAGCAGCCCCATGAGACAGGGGAACTATGGCTACACCTTC. This gives the protein CASSPMRQGNYGYTF.

This clonotype has just a few counts. A much larger clone differs by one base, so this may be a read error. The missing conserved phenylalanine or tryptophan at the end of this CDR3 makes a read error likely. The chain combines TRBV9 with TRBJ2-1; weak D call: TRBD2 (6 bases). CDR3 length: 15 amino acids. V gave up 0 bases and J gave up 7 bases, with 14 bases separating them. Germline V gene data show CDR1 as SGDLS and CDR2 as YYNGEE. The CDR3 loop reads CASSVGGGGGNEQFL. CDR3 coding DNA: TGTGCCAGCAGCGTAGGGGGAGGAGGTGGTAATGAGCAGTTCCTC.

At least ten counts were recorded for this clonotype. V gene TRBV4-3 combines with J gene TRBJ1-5; D gene uncertain. From germline, CDR1 is LGHNA and CDR2 YSLEER. V lost 7 bases, J lost 8 bases, and 21 bases lay in between. The CDR3 length is 15 residues. CDR3 in DNA: TGCGCCAGCACCTCGGGCCAGGACGAGGTGGAGCCCCAGCATTTT. The encoded protein is CASTSGQDEVEPQHF.

This clonotype was observed at least ten times. The V and J genes are TRBV4-1 and TRBJ1-5; D is perhaps TRBD1 (6 bases). From germline, CDR1 is MGHRA and CDR2 YSYEKL. CDR3 length: 23 residues. V was shortened by 2 bases and J by 3 bases, with 35 bases between the two germline ends. In nucleotides, the CDR3 is TGCGCCAGCAGCCAAAAACCCCCGGCGGGCCTCCTGGGGCAGGGGCGCGACAATCAGCCCCAGCATTTT. Translation: CASSQKPPAGLLGQGRDNQPQHF.

The V and J genes are TRBV11-3 and TRBJ2-5; D possibly corresponds to TRBD1 (5 bases). Trimming took off 4 bases at V and 2 bases at J, with 8 bases between the two ends. The CDR3 sequence is 13 residues long. CDR1 is SGHNT, CDR2 YENEEA, per germline. CDR3 in amino acids: CASSWGRQETQYF. Written as DNA, the CDR3 is TGTGCCAGCAGCTGGGGCAGACAAGAGACCCAGTACTTC.

Ten or more counts support this clonotype. The chain combines TRBV29-1 with TRBJ1-2; D unclear. With 7 bases removed from V and 6 bases from J, the gap between germline ends came to 18 bases. Germline CDR1 SQVTM, CDR2 ANQGSEA. CDR3 size: 13 residues. The CDR3 DNA is TGCAGCGCGGTCCTACTGATAGGCGATGGCTACACCTTC. This gives the protein CSAVLLIGDGYTF. The full variable domain, rest sourced from reference TRBV29-1 and TRBJ1-2, is SAVISQKPSRDICQRGTSLTIQCQVDSQVTMMFWYRQQPGQSLTLIATANQGSEATYESGFVIDKFPISRPNLTFSTLTVSNMSPEDSSIYLCSAVLLIGDGYTFGSGTRLTVV.

The chain is built from TRBV5-1 and TRBJ2-7; 10 nucleotides match TRBD2. The CDR3 has 15 amino acids. V shed 4 bases and J 6 bases; nucleotides not matched to a gene: 10. Germline CDR1 and CDR2: SGHRS and YFSETQ. CDR3 residues: CASSPIAGGNGEQYF. The CDR3 DNA follows: TGCGCCAGCAGCCCGATAGCGGGAGGTAACGGCGAGCAGTACTTC.

This clonotype was observed many times. This sequence joins TRBV10-3 and TRBJ1-1; possibly TRBD1 for D (5 bases). CDR3 length: 13 residues. CDR1 and CDR2 (germline): ENHRY, SYGVKD. Trimming took off 8 bases at V and 5 bases at J, with 15 bases between the two ends. The CDR3, as DNA: TGTGCCATCGGGCAGGGTACAGAAACTGAAGCTTTCTTT. Its protein product is CAIGQGTETEAFF.

A word on this clonotype: A read error may explain this, as a much larger clone is one base away. The chain links TRBV2 to TRBJ1-1, with TRBD1 as a possible D gene (5 bases). V shed 7 bases and J shed 0 bases, with 9 bases lying between them. The germline gives CDR1 SNHLY, CDR2 FYNNEI. CDR3 length: 13 residues. In nucleotides, the CDR3 is TGTGCCAGCATGCGGGACGTGAACACTGAAGCTTTCTTT. The encoded protein is CASMRDVNTEAFF.

This clonotype was seen many times. The chain joins TRBV10-2 to TRBJ1-1; 7 bases map to TRBD1. The CDR3 length is 16 residues. V was clipped by 0 bases and J by 4 bases; unmatched bases: 8. Germline-derived CDR1 and CDR2 are WSHSY and SAAADI. The CDR3 DNA sequence: TGCGCCAGCAGTGAGTCGAGAGCAGGGGGGGTCACTGAAGCTTTCTTT. This codes for CASSESRAGGVTEAFF.

For this clonotype: This sequence may be a read error, since a much larger clone differs from it by one base. The chain links TRBV12-5 to TRBJ2-3; D is possibly TRBD1 (6 bases). The last part of the DNA fits TRBJ1-5 better; the J call may be wrong. Germline CDR1 reads LGHNT; CDR2 reads FRNRAP. This CDR3 region has 14 residues. The CDR3 DNA reads as TGTGCTAGTGGTTCCGGACAGAGCACGGATACGCAGCATTTT. Translating it yields CASGSGQSTDTQHF.

This clonotype was observed many times. V and J are TRBV11-3 and TRBJ2-1; 7 bases match TRBD2. V shed 3 bases, J shed 9 bases, and the junction held 8 bases outside the gene matches. This CDR3 has 14 amino acids. The germline CDR1 and CDR2 sequences are SGHNT and YENEEA. As DNA, the CDR3 is TGTGCCAGCAGCTTCGAGGGAGGGTGGGGTGAGCAGTTCTTC. Encoded protein: CASSFEGGWGEQFF.

At least ten counts were recorded for this clonotype. V and J are TRBV6-2 or TRBV6-3 and TRBJ2-3, with D maybe TRBD1 (6 bases). The CDR3 spans 14 residues. Germline V CDR1 and CDR2: MNHEY, SVGEGT. V was clipped by 4 bases and J by 2 bases, with 10 bases between them. The DNA of the CDR3 is TGTGCCAGCAGTTCAGGACAGCCCACAGATACGCAGTATTTT. This translates into CASSSGQPTDTQYF.